The TCR beta chain described here comes from a study of blood T cell repertoires in COVID-19. As handled by the study authors: It was from reference gene primer amplification that nucleated cell counts were estimated. Using immunoSEQ multiplex PCR, the repertoire was profiled, and TCRdb retains in-frame clones only, with some absent. For V, J and clone size, that table is used; D and trimming come from the DNA. The table has approximately 300,000 clones, just over 85% seen once. CDR3 length: 16 residues. The germline V gene encodes CDR1 PRHDT and CDR2 FYEKMQ (reference sequence). Trimming stripped 0 bases from V and 0 bases from J, with 6 bases between.

Sequenced sample: PBMCs or T cells enriched from blood (not recorded which). The chain employs TRBV13 and TRBJ1-6; a possible D gene is TRBD1 (6 bases). The source of this sequence is a woman aged 18-29 years who had recovered from COVID-19. DNA of the CDR3: TGTGCCAGCAGCTTAGGAGGGGGCTCCTATAATTCACCCCTCCACTTT. Protein sequence: CASSLGGGSYNSPLHF. The full variable domain, with the rest looked up from reference TRBV13 and TRBJ1-6, is AAGVIQSPRHLIKEKRETATLKCYPIPRHDTVYWYQQGPGQDPQFLISFYEKMQSDKGSIPDRFSAQQFSDYHSELNMSSLELGDSALYFCASSLGGGSYNSPLHFGNGTRLTVT.